This paragraph covers one TCR beta chain sequence. TCRdb used MiXCR to reprocess the 5' RACE reads, holding one entry per CDR3 protein. This repertoire shows 65,000 to 95,000 distinct CDR3 sequences, about 16% found once; its top ten account for around 2.6%. This record belongs to a study of early T cells in non-severe SARS-CoV-2 infection. Trimming shortened V by 4 bases and J by 6 bases, and 9 bases separated the two germline ends. This CDR3 comprises 11 residues. Germline CDR1 is SQVTM and CDR2 is ANQGSEA. V and J are TRBV29-1 and TRBJ1-1; no clear D gene. Material: whole blood. The receptor was isolated from an adult who was a healthcare worker with PCR-confirmed SARS-CoV-2 infection or an uninfected control (not recorded which). CDR3 sequence (DNA): TGCAGCGTTGGGGTGGCAGCTGAAGCTTTCTTT. Translated, it gives CSVGVAAEAFF.